The 20 T cell receptor beta chains below all came from one sample that was sequenced in a study of blood T cell repertoires in COVID-19. Libraries were prepared by immunoSEQ multiplex PCR; TCRdb keeps only in-frame clonotypes and omits some of them. The table shows roughly 60,000 clones, with 78% occurring only once. The sample was peripheral blood. Receptor source: a human donor in a cohort sampled during active COVID-19.

The V gene is TRBV4-1, the J gene TRBJ1-4, with unresolved D. CDR1 and CDR2 from the germline V gene are MGHRA and YSYEKL. V lost 4 bases, J lost 8 bases, and 20 bases lay in between. The CDR3 sequence is 16 residues long. Written as DNA, the CDR3 is TGCGCCAGCAGCCCCATTGGTAAGGTCCGGGAAGAAAAACTGTTTTTT. This gives the protein CASSPIGKVREEKLFF.

The J gene is TRBJ2-2, the V gene TRBV5-1, with 7 bases that match TRBD1. Losses at the gene ends were 4 bases for V and 4 bases for J; bases not matched to a gene: 7. Germline CDR1 and CDR2: SGHRS and YFSETQ. The CDR3 is 15 residues long. The CDR3 region has the DNA TGCGCCAGCAGCGGTGGACAGGTGCCCACCGGGGAGCTGTTTTTT. The encoded protein is CASSGGQVPTGELFF.

The chain is built from TRBV5-1 and TRBJ2-7; tentative D call: TRBD1 (6 bases). The CDR3 covers 15 residues. V lost 1 base to trimming and J lost 3 bases, with 14 bases between them. Germline V lookup: CDR1 SGHRS, CDR2 YFSETQ. CDR3 coding DNA: TGCGCCAGCAGCTTGACAGGGATCCTTTTCTACGAGCAGTACTTC. Its translation: CASSLTGILFYEQYF.

The chain is built from TRBV3-1 (or the pseudogene TRBV3-2) and TRBJ1-6, with TRBD1 matching over 7 bases. Losses at the gene ends were 3 bases for V and 11 bases for J; bases not matched to a gene: 7. Per the germline V gene, CDR1 is LGHDT and CDR2 is YNNKEL (reference sequence). This CDR3 is 14 amino acids long. The DNA of the CDR3 is TGTGCCAGCAGCCAGAGGGGGCATTTCACACCCCTCCACTTT. Translating it yields CASSQRGHFTPLHF.

The J gene is TRBJ2-7, the V gene TRBV10-1; 8 bases are a match to TRBD2. Germline CDR1 reads WNHNN; CDR2 reads SYGVQD (reference sequence). Germline trimming cut 0 bases from V and 7 bases from J; bases unmatched to any gene: 11. This CDR3 is built from 16 residues. For the CDR3, the DNA is TGCGCCAGCAGTGAGTCATGGGCGGGAGGACCGCGGGAGCAGTACTTC. Protein: CASSESWAGGPREQYF.

The chain couples TRBV23-1 to TRBJ2-1, with 11 bases aligning to TRBD2. TRBV23-1 is marked as an open reading frame, function uncertain. This CDR3 spans 16 amino acids. The trim removed 6 bases at V and 4 bases at J, leaving 8 bases unmatched. CDR3 sequence (DNA): TGCGCCAGCAGACGGATCCGGACTAGCGGGTACAATGAGCAGTTCTTC. Translation gives CASRRIRTSGYNEQFF.

The rearrangement joins TRBV6-5 to TRBJ2-7; tentatively, D is TRBD2 (6 bases). The germline V gene encodes CDR1 MNHEY and CDR2 SVGAGI. The V end lost 0 bases, the J end lost 5 bases, and 14 bases lay between the germline ends. The CDR3 is 15 residues long. CDR3 nucleotide sequence: TGTGCCAGCAGTTACTCGAGGAGGGGCGGCCACGAGCAGTACTTC. Translation gives CASSYSRRGGHEQYF.

The chain is built from TRBV5-1 and TRBJ2-7, with unresolved D. The CDR3 loop spans 14 amino acids. Germline V lookup: CDR1 SGHRS, CDR2 YFSETQ. With 0 bases removed from V and 1 base from J, the gap between germline ends came to 8 bases. CDR3 DNA sequence: TGCGCCAGCAGCTTGGCCCCGGGTTCCTACGAGCAGTACTTC. Its translation: CASSLAPGSYEQYF.

The chain couples TRBV6-5 to TRBJ2-2; D perhaps matches TRBD2 (6 bases). The CDR3 runs 11 residues. Per germline, CDR1 MNHEY and CDR2 SVGAGI. V lost 8 bases and J 6 bases, leaving 7 bases between the germline ends. The DNA of the CDR3 is TGTGCCAGCGCGGGGTCCGGGGAGCTGTTTTTT. It yields the protein CASAGSGELFF.

V and J are TRBV6-2 or TRBV6-3 and TRBJ2-5, with 14 bases identical to TRBD2. There are 16 residues in the CDR3. Trimming removed 5 bases from V and 2 bases from J; junction bases left unmatched: 4. CDR1 is MNHEY, CDR2 SVGEGT, per germline. Written as DNA, the CDR3 is TGTGCCAGCAGTGAGGGACTAGCGGGGGTGCAAGAGACCCAGTACTTC. Amino acid sequence: CASSEGLAGVQETQYF.

This sequence joins TRBV6-5 and TRBJ1-4, with D possibly TRBD1 on 5 matching bases. This CDR3 contains 14 residues. Per germline, CDR1 MNHEY and CDR2 SVGAGI. Trimming pared 6 bases from V and 5 bases from J, leaving 13 bases between. The CDR3 loop reads CASSQAGLNEKLFF. The DNA of the CDR3 is TGTGCCAGCAGCCAAGCGGGGCTCAATGAAAAACTGTTTTTT.

The genes are TRBV11-2 and TRBJ2-1, with a tentative D call TRBD1 (6 bases). The ends were cut back, 5 bases at V and 3 bases at J, with 8 bases in the middle. The CDR3 runs to 13 residues. Per the germline V gene, CDR1 is SGHAT and CDR2 is FQNNGV. This chain's CDR3 is CASSQDSYNEQFF. CDR3 DNA sequence: TGTGCCAGCAGCCAGGACAGCTACAATGAGCAGTTCTTC. The complete variable domain, with remaining parts taken from reference TRBV11-2 and TRBJ2-1, reads EAGVAQSPRYKIIEKRQSVAFWCNPISGHATLYWYQQILGQGPKLLIQFQNNGVVDDSQLPKDRFSAERLKGVDSTLKIQPAKLEDSAVYLCASSQDSYNEQFFGPGTRLTVL.

The J gene is TRBJ1-2, the V gene TRBV27; D remains ambiguous. The V and J ends lost 3 bases and 0 bases respectively, with 8 bases between them. The CDR3 extends over 14 amino acids. Germline loops: CDR1 MNHEY, CDR2 SMNVEV (reference sequence). The chain's CDR3 is CASSFLSSNYGYTF. The CDR3 DNA sequence: TGTGCCAGCAGTTTTCTCAGTTCTAACTATGGCTACACCTTC.

V and J are TRBV5-5 and TRBJ1-2, with TRBD1 matching 7 bases. With 2 bases clipped from V and 2 bases from J, the junction kept 6 bases outside the gene matches. The CDR3 loop spans 15 amino acids. Germline V gene sequence: CDR1 SGHKS, CDR2 YYEKEE (reference sequence). Written as DNA, the CDR3 is TGTGCCAGCAGCTTCGAAAGGGGGCCCAACTATGGCTACACCTTC. It codes for CASSFERGPNYGYTF. The full variable domain, its missing parts supplied by reference TRBV5-5 and TRBJ1-2, is DAGVTQSPTHLIKTRGQQVTLRCSPISGHKSVSWYQQVLGQGPQFIFQYYEKEERGRGNFPDRFSARQFPNYSSELNVNALLLGDSALYLCASSFERGPNYGYTFGSGTRLTVV.

DNA of the CDR3: TGTGCCACAAGTACCAGGGCCGTTGGGGAGCTGTTTTTT. Protein sequence: CATSTRAVGELFF. The V gene is TRBV10-3, the J gene TRBJ2-2; D possibly corresponds to TRBD1 (5 bases). V was pared by 10 bases and J by 8 bases, with 17 bases between. The germline V gene encodes CDR1 ENHRY and CDR2 SYGVKD. The CDR3 consists of 13 residues.

This chain links TRBV4-3 with TRBJ1-3; TRBD1 is a possible D gene (5 bases). The germline V and J ends were trimmed by 0 bases and 2 bases, with 14 bases remaining between them. Germline lookup yields CDR1 LGHNA and CDR2 YSLEER. The CDR3 has 17 residues. This CDR3 reads CASSQDPPGGTGNTIYF. In DNA, the CDR3 is TGCGCCAGCAGCCAAGATCCGCCGGGGGGTACTGGAAACACCATATATTTT.

V is TRBV3-1 (or the pseudogene TRBV3-2) and J is TRBJ1-1; 7 positions agree with TRBD1. The trim removed 2 bases at V and 6 bases at J, leaving 3 bases unmatched. In germline, CDR1 is LGHDT, CDR2 YNNKEL (reference sequence). The CDR3 loop spans 13 amino acids. The CDR3 here is CASSQFDRAEAFF. The CDR3 DNA sequence: TGTGCCAGCAGCCAATTCGACAGGGCTGAAGCTTTCTTT.

The chain is built from TRBV11-2 and TRBJ1-3, with a weak D call TRBD1 (6 bases). Germline CDR1 SGHAT, CDR2 FQNNGV. This CDR3 is 16 amino acids long. Trimming took off 10 bases at V and 0 bases at J, with 19 bases between the two ends. For the CDR3, the DNA is TGTGCCACCCAGCAGGGGCCGTACACCTCTGGAAACACCATATATTTT. This sequence encodes CATQQGPYTSGNTIYF.

The chain recombines TRBV28 with TRBJ2-7; 12 nucleotides match TRBD1. The CDR3 is made up of 16 amino acids. Per the germline V gene, CDR1 is MDHEN and CDR2 is SYDVKM. V lost 6 bases and J lost 6; bases outside the gene matches: 12. CDR3 sequence: CASSQPGQGAQGEQYF. The CDR3 DNA reads TGTGCCAGCAGCCAACCGGGACAGGGGGCCCAAGGCGAGCAGTACTTC. Filled out from reference TRBV28 and TRBJ2-7, the complete variable domain reads DVKVTQSSRYLVKRTGEKVFLECVQDMDHENMFWYRQDPGLGLRLIYFSYDVKMKEKGDIPEGYSVSREKKERFSLILESASTNQTSMYLCASSQPGQGAQGEQYFGPGTRLTVT.

V is TRBV29-1 and J is TRBJ2-7, with D perhaps TRBD2 (6 bases). The V and J ends lost 4 bases and 2 bases respectively, with 15 bases between them. In germline, CDR1 is SQVTM, CDR2 ANQGSEA. The CDR3 has 14 residues. The CDR3 coding sequence is TGCAGCGTTGGCCGGAGGGCCCTTCCCTACGAGCAGTACTTC. Translated, it gives CSVGRRALPYEQYF.